The present T cell receptor (beta chain) was sequenced within a study of shared clonotypes between healthy human individuals. The study, taken as a whole, reports: Shared clonotypes across all four donors exceeded non-shared ones in generation probability.

Germline-derived CDR1 and CDR2 are LNHDA and SQIVND (reference sequence). This CDR3 spans 16 amino acids. V lost 2 bases and J 0 bases, leaving 11 bases between the germline ends. The naive CD8 fraction comprised CD45RO-negative cells positively selected for CCR7 and excluded terminally differentiated effector memory CD45RA+ cells. Of note for this clone: Its target is not known.

The repertoire was sequenced with immunoSEQ multiplex PCR; TCRdb's copy has only in-frame clones and lacks some. Of about 2.1 million clones in the sample, 90% to 95% are singletons; the top ten hold more than 1.5%. The gene calls are TRBV19 and TRBJ1-5; D call uncertain. The sequence was obtained from a man between 18 and 29 years old in good health. Some clones in this sample may be carry-over from other donors' samples. The material sequenced was naive CD8+ T cells from PBMCs. In nucleotides, the CDR3 is TGTGCCAGTAGTATATCTCGGCAGATTAGCAATCAGCCCCAGCATTTT. It encodes CASSISRQISNQPQHF.